These T cell receptor beta chains were read from a single sample in a study of blood T cell repertoires in COVID-19. Produced via immunoSEQ multiplex PCR; TCRdb's table is partial and in-frame only. Of about 66,000 clones in the sample, 90% to 95% were seen once. Sequences were obtained from peripheral blood. All receptors come from a human donor in a cohort sampled during active COVID-19. Both conserved end residues are part of each CDR3. D genes are given only for firm matches. Expanded clones get a size class; other rows say once, few or many, or leave the size out.

v_call,j_call,d_call,clone_size,cdr3_nt,cdr3_aa
TRBV19,TRBJ1-5,TRBD1,NA,TGTGCCAGTAGTATAGATTATGGGACAGGGAGGGGGCAGCCCCAGCATTTT,CASSIDYGTGRGQPQHF
TRBV5-1,TRBJ2-3,TRBD2,NA,TGCGCCAGCAGCCTGACTAGCGGCACAGATACGCAGTATTTT,CASSLTSGTDTQYF
TRBV5-4,TRBJ1-2,NA,NA,TGTGCCAGCAGCCTAGGAGGTCCCCTCAACTATGGCTACACCTTC,CASSLGGPLNYGYTF
TRBV15,TRBJ1-1,TRBD1,NA,TGTGCCACCAGCAGAGATCACAGGGGCGGTATTGAAGCTTTCTTT,CATSRDHRGGIEAFF
TRBV5-1,TRBJ2-3,TRBD2,NA,TGCGCCAGCAGCCAGTCACTAGCGGAATACACAGATACGCAGTATTTT,CASSQSLAEYTDTQYF
TRBV28,TRBJ2-7,TRBD1,NA,TGTGCCAGCAGTACCCCCGGGACAGGGGGCGGCGAGCAGTACTTC,CASSTPGTGGGEQYF
TRBV7-3,TRBJ2-7,NA,NA,TGTGCCAGCAGCTTACTTGCTAGTGACGAGCAGTACTTC,CASSLLASDEQYF
TRBV3-1/TRBV3-2,TRBJ1-3,TRBD1,NA,TGTGCCAGCAGCCAAGATGGAACAGGGGCTTTTCTCCTCTCTGGAAACACCATATATTTT,CASSQDGTGAFLLSGNTIYF
TRBV7-2,TRBJ2-7,TRBD2,NA,TGTGCCAGCAGCTTAGGGTCCGTCAGGGAGGGCTACGAGCAGTACTTC,CASSLGSVREGYEQYF
TRBV6-2/TRBV6-3,TRBJ2-1,TRBD2,NA,TGTGCCAGCAGTTACCCCCTGACTAGCGGGAGGGCCCTCATATACAATGAGCAGTTCTTC,CASSYPLTSGRALIYNEQFF
TRBV6-5,TRBJ1-2,NA,NA,TGTGCCAGCAGTTCTCCGGGACAACGATACTATGGCTACACCTTC,CASSSPGQRYYGYTF
TRBV4-1,TRBJ1-5,TRBD1,NA,TGCGCCAGCAGCCAAGTCGCGACAGGGACCAATCAGCCCCAGCATTTT,CASSQVATGTNQPQHF
TRBV12-3/TRBV12-4,TRBJ1-1,NA,NA,TGTGCCAGCAGCGTATTCGAGGGAAGTGAAGCTTTCTTT,CASSVFEGSEAFF
TRBV24-1,TRBJ2-5,NA,NA,TGTGCCACCAGTGATAAAGCTACAGGTCAAGAGACCCAGTACTTC,CATSDKATGQETQYF
TRBV28,TRBJ1-2,TRBD1,NA,TGTGCCAGCAGTTATCTCAGGGGGCATGGCTACACCTTC,CASSYLRGHGYTF
TRBV18,TRBJ1-1,NA,NA,TGTGCCAGCTCTTCGTCAGGGTCTGAAGCTTTCTTT,CASSSSGSEAFF
TRBV5-1,TRBJ2-1,TRBD2,NA,TGCGCCAGCAGCTTGGGGACTAGCGGGGGGCAGAATGAGCAGTTCTTC,CASSLGTSGGQNEQFF
TRBV5-1,TRBJ1-1,NA,NA,TGCGCCAGCAGTTTCACCGACAGGCCTAATGGTGAAGCTTTCTTT,CASSFTDRPNGEAFF
TRBV7-2,TRBJ2-7,TRBD1,NA,TGTGCCAGCAGCTCGCGACCGGGACAGCCCCCTTACTTC,CASSSRPGQPPYF
TRBV6-6,TRBJ1-1,TRBD1,NA,TGTGCCAGCACCCAACGACAGGGATACACTGAAGCTTTCTTT,CASTQRQGYTEAFF
TRBV9,TRBJ1-2,TRBD1,NA,TGTGCCAGCAGCGCCACAGGGGGTCGGATTAACTATGGCTACACCTTC,CASSATGGRINYGYTF
TRBV7-9,TRBJ2-2,NA,NA,TGTGCCAGCAGCCCCGGGACAAACACCGGGGAGCTGTTTTTT,CASSPGTNTGELFF
TRBV9,TRBJ2-1,NA,once,TGTGCCAGCAGCCCCCAGGTCGGATCCTACAATGAGCAGTTCTTC,CASSPQVGSYNEQFF
TRBV28,TRBJ2-7,NA,NA,TGTGCCAGCAGTTTATTACAGGGTTCCTACGAGCAGTACTTC,CASSLLQGSYEQYF
TRBV19,TRBJ2-1,TRBD1,once,TGTGCCTCCAGCCTCCCGGGACAGCTCTACAATGAGCAGTTCTTC,CASSLPGQLYNEQFF
TRBV19,TRBJ1-1,TRBD1,NA,TGTGCCAGTAGTATTACCGCGGGACAGAGGAACACTGAAGCTTTCTTT,CASSITAGQRNTEAFF
TRBV5-4,TRBJ2-7,TRBD2,few,TGTGCCAGCAGCCTCGGGACTATCTACGAGCAGTACTTC,CASSLGTIYEQYF
TRBV5-5,TRBJ1-4,NA,NA,TGTGCCAGCAACCCCCGCGGGGAATTATCCTCTAATGAAAAACTGTTTTTT,CASNPRGELSSNEKLFF
TRBV29-1,TRBJ1-3,NA,NA,TGCAGCGTCCTCACCGCCCCGGGACCTAGGGGGAGCATGGGAAACACCATATATTTT,CSVLTAPGPRGSMGNTIYF
TRBV9,TRBJ1-6,NA,NA,TGTGCCAGCAGCGTTAGACCTCAGGATTCACCCCTCCACTTT,CASSVRPQDSPLHF
TRBV6-2/TRBV6-3,TRBJ1-5,NA,few,TGTGCCAGCAGTTACCCTTACAAGAATAGCAATCAGCCCCAGCATTTT,CASSYPYKNSNQPQHF
TRBV6-4,TRBJ2-1,TRBD1,NA,TGTGCCAGCAGTGAGGCAGGGGGCTACAATGAGCAGTTCTTC,CASSEAGGYNEQFF
TRBV11-3,TRBJ2-1,TRBD2,NA,TGTGCCAGCAGGGCTAGCGGGGGGGCCGTTGAGCAGTTCTTC,CASRASGGAVEQFF
TRBV28,TRBJ1-6,NA,few,TGTGCCAGCAGTTTGAGGGATAATTCACCCCTCCACTTT,CASSLRDNSPLHF
TRBV12-3/TRBV12-4,TRBJ2-5,NA,NA,TGTGCCAGCAGTTTAGGACTAGGGGAGACCCAGTACTTC,CASSLGLGETQYF
TRBV21-1,TRBJ2-7,NA,NA,TGTGCCAGCAGCAAACCCCTTGGAGGGAGGAGCTCCTACGAGCAGTACTTC,CASSKPLGGRSSYEQYF
TRBV27,TRBJ2-1,NA,NA,TGTGCCAGCAGGTCAGGACAGTTGTACAATGAGCAGTTCTTC,CASRSGQLYNEQFF
TRBV10-3,TRBJ2-2,NA,NA,TGTGCCATCAGTTGGCTTAACACCGGGGAGCTGTTTTTT,CAISWLNTGELFF
TRBV5-1,TRBJ1-4,NA,NA,TGCGCCAGCAGCTTGGCTCAGTGGGGGGGCAATGAAAAACTGTTTTTT,CASSLAQWGGNEKLFF
TRBV7-6,TRBJ2-5,NA,NA,TGTGCCAGCAGCTTAGCTCCCTCCGGGACACTTCAAGAGACCCAGTACTTC,CASSLAPSGTLQETQYF
TRBV4-1,TRBJ2-4,TRBD2,NA,TGCGCCAGCAGCCATGAAGATCTTCGCGGGAGCTCACTTAACATTCAGTACTTC,CASSHEDLRGSSLNIQYF
TRBV4-3,TRBJ2-1,TRBD2,NA,TGCGCCAGCAGCCAAGATCTAGGTCGGGGGGGGTACAATGAGCAGTTCTTC,CASSQDLGRGGYNEQFF
TRBV19,TRBJ1-1,NA,NA,TGTGCCAGTAGTCGGTTTGGCACTGAAGCTTTCTTT,CASSRFGTEAFF
TRBV13,TRBJ1-2,NA,once,TGTGCCAGCAGCAATTACAGGGTGCTTTCGGGCTACACCTTC,CASSNYRVLSGYTF
TRBV7-3,TRBJ2-3,TRBD2,NA,TGTGCCAGCAGCTTAACGGCAGTTAGCGGGGGAACAGATACGCAGTATTTT,CASSLTAVSGGTDTQYF